The entry below describes one TCR beta chain. The sample comes from a study of blood T cells in healthy people across ages. About the research overall: The template switching approach captured approximately one barcoded beta molecule for every two T cells.

The individuals who served as donors were healthy Caucasians living in Russia, aged roughly 6 to 95. At least 5.5 micrograms of total RNA were extracted per sample. A J-beta primer mix and a sample-barcoded 5' primer were used in a second PCR of roughly 6 to 12 cycles. Sequencing yielded, for each sample, at least 3 million paired-end reads carrying CDR3. TCRdb independently ran MiXCR on the 5' RACE reads; one entry per CDR3 protein. The repertoire includes approximately 800,000 distinct CDR3 sequences, more than 35% of them detected once, and about a sixth sits in the top ten. The V and J ends lost 3 bases and 6 bases, in that order; junction bases with no gene match: 6. The CDR3 covers 14 residues. From germline, CDR1 is LNHNV and CDR2 YYDKDF (reference sequence).

This TCR came from a man older than 75 in good health. The chain recombines TRBV15 with TRBJ1-2, with 8 bases matching TRBD1. Specimen: blood. In nucleotides, the CDR3 is TGTGCCACCAGCAGCGAGGGACAGGCCAATGGCTACACCTTC. Translation: CATSSEGQANGYTF.